One sample yielded the 29 T cell receptor beta chains listed below, sequenced in a study of human T cells and chemical hapten exposure. Stated time point: patch test 1, 2 weeks after DPC sensitization. The treatment: therapeutic diphenylcyclopropenone sensitization with weekly scalp DPC. TCRdb used MiXCR to reprocess the RACE reads, holding one entry per CDR3 protein. The sample lists some 350,000 distinct CDR3 sequences; about 7% were seen once. The sequencing used whole blood, collected in connection with sensitization to the hapten diphenylcyclopropenone (DPC). Receptors originate from a woman aged 18-30 years with alopecia areata. Some clones in this sample may be carry-over from other donors' samples.

In this sample, this clonotype turned up a few times. CDR3 amino acids: CASSPTGPNEKLFF. CDR3 sequence (DNA): TGTGCCAGCAGTCCCACAGGTCCTAATGAAAAACTGTTTTTT. V is TRBV6-5 and J is TRBJ1-4; TRBD1 is a possible D gene (5 bases). CDR1 is MNHEY and CDR2 is SVGAGI in the germline V gene. The V end was cut by 5 bases, the J end by 3 bases, with 10 bases between. The CDR3 has 14 residues.

This clonotype was recorded at least ten times. This rearrangement joins TRBV7-2 to TRBJ2-2; no firm D call. This CDR3 comprises 13 residues. Trimming removed 6 bases at V and 5 bases at J, with 10 bases between. Germline CDR1 and CDR2: SGHTA and FQGNSA. DNA of the CDR3: TGTGCCAGCAGGAGGAGTGGGACCGGGGAGCTGTTTTTT. Translation: CASRRSGTGELFF.

This chain uses TRBV20-1 with TRBJ1-5; TRBD1 matches at 8 bases. CDR1 and CDR2 from the germline V gene are DFQATT and SNEGSKA (reference sequence). The CDR3 loop spans 15 amino acids. The V gene end was trimmed by 3 bases and the J gene end by 4 bases; junction bases not matched to a gene: 8. In DNA, the CDR3 is TGCAGTGCTAGCCAGCTGGACAGGGTAAATCAGCCCCAGCATTTT. Protein sequence: CSASQLDRVNQPQHF.

This clonotype was counted between two and nine times. V gene TRBV27 combines with J gene TRBJ1-5, with TRBD1 as a possible D gene (6 bases). This CDR3 has 15 amino acids. Germline values: CDR1 MNHEY, CDR2 SMNVEV (reference sequence). Trimming took 3 bases from V and 1 from J, leaving 10 bases between them. The CDR3 is CASSFLGASNQPQHF. The DNA of the CDR3 is TGTGCCAGCAGTTTTTTGGGGGCCAGCAATCAGCCCCAGCATTTT.

This chain links TRBV28 with TRBJ1-5, with D possibly matching TRBD1 (6 bases). Trimming shortened V by 4 bases and J by 6 bases, and 13 bases separated the two germline ends. The CDR3 length is 14 residues. CDR1 is MDHEN, CDR2 SYDVKM, per germline. CDR3 sequence (DNA): TGTGCCAGCAGTTCGGGGGGCGGGGTTCAGCCCCAGCATTTT. This encodes CASSSGGGVQPQHF.

This clonotype came up many times. The V gene is TRBV12-3 or TRBV12-4, the J gene TRBJ2-5; possibly TRBD1 or TRBD2 for D (5 bases each). The V end lost 8 bases, the J end lost 1 base, and 14 bases lay between the germline ends. The CDR3 loop spans 14 amino acids. The CDR3 DNA follows: TGTGCCAGCTCCTTCGTCGGGGCCCAAGAGACCCAGTACTTC. Translating gives CASSFVGAQETQYF.

This clonotype was detected many times. The CDR3 here is CASSQDHWQPQHF. The CDR3 DNA sequence: TGTGCCAGCAGCCAAGATCACTGGCAGCCCCAGCATTTT. The gene calls are TRBV3-1 and TRBJ1-5, with D unclear. CDR1 is LGHDT and CDR2 is YNNKEL in the germline V gene (reference sequence). V dropped 0 bases and J dropped 7 bases, with 7 bases sitting between them. The CDR3 covers 13 residues.

This chain uses TRBV2 with TRBJ1-1, with no clear D. This CDR3 is built from 13 residues. The ends were cut back, 1 base at V and 6 bases at J, with 9 bases in the middle. CDR1 SNHLY and CDR2 FYNNEI come from the germline V gene. CDR3: CASSEEITAEAFF. DNA for the CDR3: TGTGCCAGCAGTGAAGAAATTACAGCTGAAGCTTTCTTT.

The chain carries TRBV4-1 and TRBJ1-2; D is undetermined. CDR3 length: 14 residues. Germline loops: CDR1 MGHRA, CDR2 YSYEKL. Trimming removed 4 bases at V and 8 bases at J, with 17 bases between. The CDR3 here is CASSPPLPVGGYTF. CDR3 DNA sequence: TGCGCCAGCAGCCCACCCTTGCCCGTGGGGGGCTACACCTTC.

In its sample, this clonotype was seen many times. This chain uses TRBV10-3 with TRBJ2-3; D is perhaps TRBD1 (6 bases). This CDR3 is built from 14 residues. V was pared by 2 bases and J by 3 bases, with 9 bases between. Germline assignment: CDR1 ENHRY and CDR2 SYGVKD. CDR3 in DNA: TGTGCCATCAGTGAGGGGACACCTACAGATACGCAGTATTTT. It specifies CAISEGTPTDTQYF.

This clonotype was seen ten or more times. At one end, the junction sequence differs from germline, possibly due to a read error. The chain uses TRBV6-6 and TRBJ1-5; 9 nucleotides line up with TRBD1. Germline-derived CDR1 and CDR2 are MNHNY and SVGAGI (reference sequence). This CDR3 is 15 amino acids long. The CDR3 here is CASSWGQGSKQPQHF. The CDR3 coding sequence is TGTGCCAGCAGTTGGGGACAGGGAAGCAAGCAGCCCCAGCATTTT.

In its sample, this clonotype was seen a few times. The chain couples TRBV6-5 to TRBJ1-1; perhaps TRBD1 as D (5 bases). Germline lookup yields CDR1 MNHEY and CDR2 SVGAGI. The CDR3 extends over 16 amino acids. Deletions cut 8 bases from V and 0 bases from J, with 19 bases between. The CDR3 bases are TGTGCCAGCTACGCAGGGAAGCTGGGCATGAACACTGAAGCTTTCTTT. This translates into CASYAGKLGMNTEAFF.

The rearrangement links TRBV5-1 to TRBJ1-1; a weak D match, TRBD1 (6 bases). V lost 1 base and J lost 1, with 8 bases in between. Germline values: CDR1 SGHRS, CDR2 YFSETQ. This CDR3 contains 14 residues. For the CDR3, the DNA is TGCGCCAGCAGCTTGACGACAGGGAACACTGAAGCTTTCTTT. It yields the protein CASSLTTGNTEAFF.

The genes are TRBV9 and TRBJ1-5, with a possible D match to TRBD1 (5 bases). The germline V and J ends were trimmed by 0 bases and 4 bases, with 8 bases remaining between them. The CDR3 sequence is 14 residues long. CDR1 is SGDLS, CDR2 YYNGEE, per germline. The CDR3 loop reads CASSVGGDNQPQHF. DNA of the CDR3: TGTGCCAGCAGCGTAGGGGGGGATAATCAGCCCCAGCATTTT.

This clonotype has a count of ten or more. This sequence joins TRBV27 and TRBJ1-6, with D possibly being TRBD1 (5 bases). This CDR3 spans 15 amino acids. V was trimmed by 8 bases and J by 0 bases, leaving 11 bases between them. Germline assignment: CDR1 MNHEY and CDR2 SMNVEV (reference sequence). CDR3 protein: CASPGVSSYNSPLHF. The CDR3 DNA is TGTGCCAGCCCGGGGGTTAGCTCCTATAATTCACCCCTCCACTTT.

This clonotype was observed a few times. The chain employs TRBV4-1 and TRBJ1-2; 7 nucleotides line up with TRBD1. Trimming took 1 base from V and 3 from J; bases not matched to a gene: 17. The CDR3 is 19 residues long. Germline V gene data show CDR1 as MGHRA and CDR2 as YSYEKL. CDR3 residues: CASSQVMVRDDRADYGYTF. The CDR3 DNA reads as TGCGCCAGCAGCCAAGTTATGGTTAGGGACGACAGGGCAGACTATGGCTACACCTTC.

This clonotype was seen a handful of times. V usage is TRBV7-8 and J usage is TRBJ2-1; TRBD2 aligns across 12 bases. The germline V gene encodes CDR1 SGHVS and CDR2 FQNEAQ. The CDR3 totals 15 residues. J gave up 6 bases and V 5 bases, and 5 bases lay outside the gene matches. In nucleotides, the CDR3 is TGTGCCAGCAGCAAACTAGCGGGGGGCCGCAATGAGCAGTTCTTC. As protein: CASSKLAGGRNEQFF. Based on the CDR3 plus reference TRBV7-8 and TRBJ2-1, the full variable domain is GAGVSQSPRYKVAKRGQDVALRCDPISGHVSLFWYQQALGQGPEFLTYFQNEAQLDKSGLPSDRFFAERPEGSVSTLKIQRTQQEDSAVYLCASSKLAGGRNEQFFGPGTRLTVL.

This clonotype was seen ten or more times. The genes are TRBV2 and TRBJ2-5, with D tentatively TRBD2 (6 bases). Trimming took 2 bases from V and 7 from J, leaving 17 bases between them. CDR1 SNHLY and CDR2 FYNNEI come from the germline V gene. CDR3 length: 15 residues. This CDR3 is CASSEQGLEIRTQYF. CDR3 bases: TGTGCCAGCAGTGAACAGGGACTGGAAATAAGGACCCAGTACTTC.

This clonotype was counted many times. The chain joins TRBV4-1 to TRBJ2-2; D might be TRBD1 (5 bases). Trimming cost V 0 bases and J 8 bases, with 16 bases left between them. The CDR3 is 16 amino acids. Germline loops: CDR1 MGHRA, CDR2 YSYEKL. CDR3 region: CASSQEGASGWGELFF. The CDR3 DNA is TGCGCCAGCAGCCAAGAAGGGGCCTCAGGCTGGGGGGAGCTGTTTTTT.

This clonotype has at least ten counts. The V gene is TRBV4-3, the J gene TRBJ2-5, with a tentative D call TRBD2 (5 bases). Trimming took off 0 bases at V and 2 bases at J, with 10 bases between the two ends. This CDR3 region has 15 residues. Germline V gives CDR1 LGHNA, CDR2 YSLEER. CDR3 bases: TGCGCCAGCAGCCAAGAACTAGGACTTCAAGAGACCCAGTACTTC. As protein: CASSQELGLQETQYF.

This clonotype was found many times. The chain recombines TRBV9 with TRBJ2-3, with a possible D match to TRBD1 (6 bases). V lost 3 bases and J lost 5, with 16 bases in between. Germline V gene sequence: CDR1 SGDLS, CDR2 YYNGEE. The CDR3 is made up of 15 amino acids. CDR3 in DNA: TGTGCCAGCAGCGCGGCCCGGGACACAAGAGATACGCAGTATTTT. It yields the protein CASSAARDTRDTQYF.

This clonotype showed up many times. The V and J genes are TRBV29-1 and TRBJ2-3; 12 bases map to TRBD2. CDR1 and CDR2 from the germline V gene are SQVTM and ANQGSEA. J gave up 4 bases and V 4 bases, and 3 bases lay outside the gene matches. The CDR3 is 14 amino acids. The CDR3 DNA is TGCAGCGTTGGCCTAGCGGGGGGGCCAGATACGCAGTATTTT. Protein: CSVGLAGGPDTQYF.

The chain recombines TRBV6-5 with TRBJ2-2, with D possibly being TRBD2 (6 bases). The V end lost 8 bases, the J end lost 6 bases, and 16 bases lay between the germline ends. Germline V gives CDR1 MNHEY, CDR2 SVGAGI. This CDR3 spans 14 amino acids. CDR3 bases: TGTGCCAGCTTGACCGGGGGACCCCCCGGGGAGCTGTTTTTT. Translation gives CASLTGGPPGELFF.

V usage is TRBV5-5 and J usage is TRBJ2-5; D is unclear. The CDR3 length is 12 residues. Trimming removed 4 bases at V and 5 bases at J, with 9 bases between. Germline values: CDR1 SGHKS, CDR2 YYEKEE (reference sequence). The CDR3 DNA is TGTGCCAGCAGCCCTGAGCGTGAGACCCAGTACTTC. This translates into CASSPERETQYF.

This clonotype was detected many times. The chain joins TRBV10-3 to TRBJ1-1, with TRBD1 identical over 7 bases. Looked up from germline, CDR1 is ENHRY and CDR2 is SYGVKD. This CDR3 comprises 13 residues. V lost 7 bases and J lost 4; bases outside the gene matches: 6. Here the CDR3 reads CAITLDRATEAFF. DNA for the CDR3: TGTGCCATCACCCTCGACAGGGCCACTGAAGCTTTCTTT.

This clonotype has just a few counts. The chain links TRBV29-1 to TRBJ2-7; D is unresolved. Between the trimmed V and J ends, which lost 4 bases and 2 bases, there was a span of 9 bases. Germline lookup yields CDR1 SQVTM and CDR2 ANQGSEA. The CDR3 loop spans 12 amino acids. CDR3 amino acids: CSVVDGAYEQYF. CDR3 bases: TGCAGCGTTGTAGACGGAGCCTACGAGCAGTACTTC.

At least ten counts were recorded for this clonotype. The genes are TRBV12-5 and TRBJ1-5; no reliable D call. The germline V and J ends were trimmed by 6 bases and 3 bases, with 3 bases remaining between them. CDR1 is LGHNT, CDR2 FRNRAP, per germline. This CDR3 comprises 11 residues. The CDR3 loop reads CASGYNQPQHF. The CDR3 region has the DNA TGTGCTAGTGGATACAATCAGCCCCAGCATTTT. The whole variable domain, filled in from reference TRBV12-5 and TRBJ1-5, reads DARVTQTPRHKVTEMGQEVTMRCQPILGHNTVFWYRQTMMQGLELLAYFRNRAPLDDSGMPKDRFSAEMPDATLATLKIQPSEPRDSAVYFCASGYNQPQHFGDGTRLSIL.

J is TRBJ1-5 and V is TRBV7-9; D may be TRBD1 (6 bases). The germline V and J ends were trimmed by 5 bases and 5 bases, with 10 bases remaining between them. CDR1 and CDR2 from the germline V gene are SEHNR and FQNEAQ (reference sequence). The CDR3 totals 13 residues. The DNA for the CDR3 is TGTGCCAGCAGCGCCCCAGGGGATCAGCCCCAGCATTTT. This codes for CASSAPGDQPQHF.

A word on this clonotype: A much larger clone differs from this one at a single base, so this may be a read error. V and J are TRBV5-1 and TRBJ2-5; either TRBD1 or TRBD2 may supply D (5 bases each). The CDR3 length is 13 residues. CDR1 SGHRS and CDR2 YFSETQ come from the germline V gene. The CDR3 sequence is CASSLAGLGTQCF. CDR3 coding DNA: TGCGCCAGCAGCTTGGCCGGGCTGGGGACCCAGTGCTTC.